This T cell receptor (beta chain) was captured by sequencing in a study of blood T cell repertoires in COVID-19. Study context: Spain, Italy and the United States supplied samples that represented acute and convalescent COVID-19. Sources were T cells, B-cell-depleted T cells, or PBMCs; the material itself was cDNA or gDNA.

Source study methods: Researchers report that nucleated cell counts were estimated from reference gene primer amplification. Using immunoSEQ multiplex PCR, the repertoire was profiled, and TCRdb retains in-frame clones only, with some absent. V, J and clone size reflect that table, while D and trimming were determined from the DNA. Among approximately 210,000 clones listed, 81% were seen once. CDR1 SNHLY and CDR2 FYNNEI come from the germline V gene. The CDR3 is made up of 15 amino acids. Deletions cut 2 bases from V and 0 bases from J, with 5 bases between. This clonotype originated in a woman between 50 and 59 years old with acute COVID-19. Sequences were obtained from PBMCs or T cells enriched from blood (not recorded which). The J gene is TRBJ1-6, the V gene TRBV2, with unresolved D. The CDR3 region has the DNA TGTGCCAGCAGTGAAAGCCGCTCCTATAATTCACCCCTCCACTTT. It is translated as CASSESRSYNSPLHF.